The next 6 T cell receptor beta chains were all read from a single sample in a study of T cell repertoires in cytomegalovirus infection. These receptors lack a known antigen. In TCRdb, the reads were re-called with MiXCR into one record per CDR3 protein. This repertoire shows about 24,000 distinct CDR3 sequences, about 23% found once; its top ten account for about 89%. Sample: CD8+ T cells from cultured PBMCs, taken from culture after CMV antigen stimulation. These receptor sequences come from a human donor in good health (CMV status not recorded). Some clones in this sample may be carry-over from other donors' samples.

This chain links TRBV18 with TRBJ2-3; D is uncertain. Per germline, CDR1 KGHSH and CDR2 LQKENI. The V end was cut by 1 base, the J end by 6 bases, with 5 bases between. The CDR3 sequence is 12 residues long. CDR3 sequence reads: CASSPLLDTQYF. The CDR3 bases are TGTGCCAGCTCACCACTACTCGATACGCAGTATTTT.

Note on this clonotype: This could be a read error, since a much larger clone is one nucleotide away. The chain is built from TRBV7-6 and TRBJ1-5; possibly TRBD1 for D (5 bases). Trimming cost V 2 bases and J 9 bases, with 23 bases left between them. This CDR3 spans 17 amino acids. CDR1 is SGHVS and CDR2 is FNYEAQ in the germline V gene. CDR3 amino acids: CASSLLAEAGLMRPQHF. The DNA for the CDR3 is TGTGCCAGCAGCTTACTAGCGGAGGCAGGGTTGATGCGGCCCCAGCATTTT. The full variable domain, its missing parts supplied by reference TRBV7-6 and TRBJ1-5, is GAGVSQSPRYKVTKRGQDVALRCDPISGHVSLYWYRQALGQGPEFLTYFNYEAQQDKSGLPNDRFSAERPEGSISTLTIQRTEQRDSAMYRCASSLLAEAGLMRPQHFGDGTRLSIL.

This clonotype was picked up many times. The chain couples TRBV7-8 to TRBJ2-3; 7 positions agree with TRBD1. The CDR3 is 15 residues long. V was pared by 5 bases and J by 0 bases, with 5 bases of the junction left unmatched. The germline V gene has CDR1 SGHVS and CDR2 FQNEAQ. CDR3 DNA sequence: TGTGCCAGCAGCCGCGACAGGGCCAGCACAGATACGCAGTATTTT. Its protein is CASSRDRASTDTQYF.

This clonotype was counted only a few times. This chain links TRBV6-1 with TRBJ1-2, with 7 nucleotides matching TRBD1. The CDR3 is 13 residues long. V gave up 7 bases and J gave up 4 bases; unmatched junction bases: 6. The germline V gene encodes CDR1 MNHNS and CDR2 SASEGT. CDR3 coding DNA: TGTGCCAGCATCCCTACAGGGGCCTATGGCTACACCTTC. It codes for CASIPTGAYGYTF.

The chain employs TRBV7-6 and TRBJ1-4, with D unclear. V lost 7 bases to trimming and J lost 6 bases, with 6 bases between them. Germline V gene data show CDR1 as SGHVS and CDR2 as FNYEAQ. The CDR3 runs 11 residues. CDR3 protein: CASTIDEKLFF. CDR3 bases: TGTGCCAGCACCATAGATGAAAAACTGTTTTTT.

V and J are TRBV5-6 and TRBJ2-7, with 8 bases fitting TRBD2. The CDR3 has 12 amino acids. In germline, CDR1 is SGHDT, CDR2 YYEEEE. Trimming removed 2 bases from V and 5 bases from J; junction bases left unmatched: 0. CDR3 DNA: TGTGCCAGCAGCTTCGGGGGGGACGAGCAGTACTTC. This translates into CASSFGGDEQYF.